The rows below give T cell receptor beta chains drawn from one sample of a study of blood T cell repertoires in COVID-19. Assay used: immunoSEQ multiplex PCR; TCRdb lists only in-frame clones, some missing. The sample consists of approximately 52,000 clones, 75% to 95% of them appearing once. The source material was peripheral blood. Every receptor here comes from a man over 45 with active COVID-19. CDR3s include the opening cysteine and the closing phenylalanine or tryptophan. The D gene is left open where the match is weak. Clone size, where shown, is once, few, many, or a class for clones that have expanded.

CDR3 | D | J | size | V
CACREGGSYNSPLHF | NA | TRBJ1-6 | NA | TRBV30
CSVVEGNTEAFF | NA | TRBJ1-1 | NA | TRBV29-1
CASSLGTSGFSQETQYF | TRBD2 | TRBJ2-5 | NA | TRBV7-8
CASSLDGVWSEKLFF | NA | TRBJ1-4 | NA | TRBV5-1
CASSLAEPSNYGYTF | NA | TRBJ1-2 | NA | TRBV7-9
CASSLRAGGGGYNEQFF | TRBD2 | TRBJ2-1 | NA | TRBV6-6
CASSLVGGDSPLHF | NA | TRBJ1-6 | once | TRBV5-4
CASSFYRETQYF | NA | TRBJ2-5 | medium-sized | TRBV7-9
CASSAHRGRTNEKLFF | TRBD1 | TRBJ1-4 | NA | TRBV5-5
CASSHYRGEDYGYTF | NA | TRBJ1-2 | NA | TRBV7-8
CASSLASGPTYEQYF | TRBD2 | TRBJ2-7 | NA | TRBV5-5
CASSSGQRVSNYGYTF | NA | TRBJ1-2 | NA | TRBV7-2
CASSLGADNLNTEAFF | NA | TRBJ1-1 | NA | TRBV7-2
CASSTLGTGYPTEAFF | TRBD1 | TRBJ1-1 | NA | TRBV4-1
CASTGTAKKQETQYF | TRBD1 | TRBJ2-5 | NA | TRBV5-1
CASSSPGEEKLFF | NA | TRBJ1-4 | NA | TRBV28
CASSREGAGGYEQYF | NA | TRBJ2-7 | once | TRBV6-5
CASSLALAQGTETQYF | NA | TRBJ2-5 | NA | TRBV7-2
CASSLTGSTGSNEQFF | NA | TRBJ2-1 | NA | TRBV6-2/TRBV6-3
CASSDGTGTPYEQYF | TRBD1 | TRBJ2-7 | NA | TRBV6-1
CASSLTTSGASTDTQYF | TRBD2 | TRBJ2-3 | NA | TRBV28
CASSVGGSLTTNEKLFF | NA | TRBJ1-4 | NA | TRBV9
CASSLATPGELFF | NA | TRBJ2-2 | NA | TRBV28
CSASSQETQYF | NA | TRBJ2-5 | NA | TRBV20-1
CASSTGQGAYGNTIYF | TRBD1 | TRBJ1-3 | NA | TRBV5-6
CASSSHRTEKAFF | NA | TRBJ1-1 | NA | TRBV7-2
CASSWDRQNTEAFF | TRBD1 | TRBJ1-1 | NA | TRBV19
CASSSGTARSYNEQFF | NA | TRBJ2-1 | NA | TRBV5-4
CASSESEAPTYEQYF | NA | TRBJ2-7 | NA | TRBV25-1
CASTTLGTGNNEQFF | TRBD1 | TRBJ2-1 | NA | TRBV28
CAWTSGPYNEQFF | TRBD2 | TRBJ2-1 | NA | TRBV30
CASSLPGRGSTEAFF | NA | TRBJ1-1 | NA | TRBV28
CASTLTQGIARAYGYTF | NA | TRBJ1-2 | NA | TRBV19
CASSEHSSGGSDTQYF | TRBD2 | TRBJ2-3 | NA | TRBV25-1
CASSWSGVPDQPQHF | NA | TRBJ1-5 | NA | TRBV5-5
CATSRGGNTGELFF | NA | TRBJ2-2 | NA | TRBV24-1
CASSTGTGVLNEQFF | TRBD1 | TRBJ2-1 | NA | TRBV7-9
CASSWGGPGTDTQYF | TRBD2 | TRBJ2-3 | NA | TRBV5-1
CASTRTVHEQYF | NA | TRBJ2-7 | NA | TRBV6-5
CASSLVGNSPLHF | NA | TRBJ1-6 | NA | TRBV7-2
CASSLRLDSTQYF | NA | TRBJ2-5 | NA | TRBV7-2
CASSFGGAGTEAFF | NA | TRBJ1-1 | once | TRBV7-9
CASSAMAGGVGEQFF | TRBD2 | TRBJ2-1 | NA | TRBV2
CATSDSTGVAETQYF | TRBD1 | TRBJ2-5 | NA | TRBV24-1
CASSLAGSSGGQETQYF | TRBD2 | TRBJ2-5 | NA | TRBV5-1
CASSPPGAVYNEQFF | NA | TRBJ2-1 | NA | TRBV6-5
CASSPTSGRLETQYF | TRBD2 | TRBJ2-5 | NA | TRBV7-9
CATQLPPLYEQYF | NA | TRBJ2-7 | NA | TRBV15
CASSLFSSPYNEQFF | NA | TRBJ2-1 | NA | TRBV28
CASSLYNLQQYF | NA | TRBJ2-7 | NA | TRBV11-2
CASSAVGLSTDTQYF | NA | TRBJ2-3 | NA | TRBV9
CASSPGDGSWDTEAFF | NA | TRBJ1-1 | NA | TRBV5-6
CASRLTENTGELFF | NA | TRBJ2-2 | NA | TRBV7-6